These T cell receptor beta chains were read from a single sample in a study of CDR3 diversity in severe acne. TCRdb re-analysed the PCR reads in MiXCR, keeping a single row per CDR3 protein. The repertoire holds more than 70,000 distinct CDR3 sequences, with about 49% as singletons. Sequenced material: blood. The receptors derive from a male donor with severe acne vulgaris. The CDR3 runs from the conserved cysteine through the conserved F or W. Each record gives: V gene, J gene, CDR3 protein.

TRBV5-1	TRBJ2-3	CASSFSGLAGGESDTQYF
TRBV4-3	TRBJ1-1	CASSQEAGLNTEAFF
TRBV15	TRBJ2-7	CATSTKGTRNSYEQYF
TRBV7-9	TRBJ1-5	CASSATGYNQPQHF
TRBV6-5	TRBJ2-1	CASSYRERGTYNEQFF
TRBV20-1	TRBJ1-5	CSASIRTGNQPQHF
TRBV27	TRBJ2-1	CASSTLASVYNEQFF
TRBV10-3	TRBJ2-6	CAISESVSGSNVLTF
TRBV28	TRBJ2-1	CASLAAGGNEQFF
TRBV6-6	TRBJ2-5	CATSGGPYQETQYF
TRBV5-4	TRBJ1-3	CASSLTAPLSGNTIYF
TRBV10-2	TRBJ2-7	CASSERQYEQYF
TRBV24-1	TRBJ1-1	CASRSGGADTEAFF
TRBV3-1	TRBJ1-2	CASSQEGAGRNYGYTF
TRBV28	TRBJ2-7	CASAREGVYEQDF
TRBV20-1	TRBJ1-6	CSASWTVFNSPLHF
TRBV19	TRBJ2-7	CASSPGGGPYEQYF
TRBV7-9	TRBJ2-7	CASSLGGVLGEQYF
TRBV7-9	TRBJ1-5	CASSPEGDSNQPQHF
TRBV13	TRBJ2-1	CASSEGQGMVNEQFF
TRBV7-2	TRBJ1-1	CASSLLGTEAFF
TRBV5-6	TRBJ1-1	CASSFSSTEAFF
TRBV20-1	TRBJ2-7	CSAAKSGQSDEQYF
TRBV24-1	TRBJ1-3	CATSDSRNTIYF
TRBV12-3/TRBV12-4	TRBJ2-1	CASSLDSNEQFF
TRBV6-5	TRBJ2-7	CASIGTSGYEQYF
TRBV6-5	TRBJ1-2	CASQSDRLDYGYTF
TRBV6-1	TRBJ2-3	CASSEQAGGTDTQYF
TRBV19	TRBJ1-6	CASRTDHVINSPLHF
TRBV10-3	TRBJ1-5	CAISESEAEGPGLPQHF
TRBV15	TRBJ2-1	CATSRGDGAGGFYNEQFF
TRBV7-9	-	CASSSRYEQYF
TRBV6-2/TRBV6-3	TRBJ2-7	CASSYSIQGLIARDLEPYEQYF
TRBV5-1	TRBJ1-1	CASSLLNTGTSEAFF
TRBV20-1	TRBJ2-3	CSARNEEPVHSGGPFSDTQYF
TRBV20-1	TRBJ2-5	CSAREEAAGETQYF
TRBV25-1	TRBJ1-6	CASSESTGFSPLHF
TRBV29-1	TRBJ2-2	CSVVRGAGTGELFF
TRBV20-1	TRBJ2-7	CSVTEPGFVNIQYFGGTYEQYF
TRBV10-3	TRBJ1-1	CAIRTDLNTEAFF
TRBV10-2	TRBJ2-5	CASSPSGRALETQYF
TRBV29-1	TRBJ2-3	CSVGEREGGTDTQYF
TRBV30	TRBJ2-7	CAWSVRNYYEQYF
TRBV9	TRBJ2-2	CASSVVGGRGTGELFF
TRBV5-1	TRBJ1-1	CASSPGLLMNTEAFF
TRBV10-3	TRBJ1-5	CAISESQGNQPQHF
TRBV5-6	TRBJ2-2	CASSLWTGELFF
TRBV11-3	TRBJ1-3	CASSLQVVVGFAIYF
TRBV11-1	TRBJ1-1	CASSLRPLGTEAFF
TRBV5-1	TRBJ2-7	CASSLQTSHQHYEQYF
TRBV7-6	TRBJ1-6	CASSGTGYNSPLHF